This is a list of T cell receptor beta chains from one sample in a study of technical replicates of blood from a few donors. Measured with immunoSEQ multiplex PCR; TCRdb has only the in-frame clones, and not every one. Here the sample spans about 76,000 clones, approximately 86% being singletons. The sequenced material came from PBMCs. These receptors originate from a human donor in good health. Some clones in this sample may be carry-over from other donors' samples. CDR3s include the opening cysteine and the closing phenylalanine or tryptophan. The D gene is left open where the match is weak. Expanded clones get a size class; other rows say once, few or many, or leave the size out.

D gene,V gene,clone size,J gene,CDR3 protein,CDR3 DNA
TRBD2,TRBV7-9,-,TRBJ2-1,CASSRLAGEGSDEQFF,TGTGCCAGCAGCCGACTAGCGGGAGAGGGTAGCGATGAGCAGTTCTTC
-,TRBV6-6,-,TRBJ1-5,CASSLDSNQPQHF,TGTGCCAGCAGTCTGGACAGTAATCAGCCCCAGCATTTT
TRBD2,TRBV7-8,-,TRBJ2-1,CATSAGENEQFF,TGTGCCACCTCGGCGGGAGAGAATGAGCAGTTCTTC
TRBD1,TRBV7-2,-,TRBJ2-2,CASSLVRQGARTGELFF,TGTGCCAGCAGCTTAGTGAGGCAGGGGGCGCGCACCGGGGAGCTGTTTTTT
-,TRBV18,-,TRBJ1-1,CASSPGPPGTEAFF,TGTGCCAGCTCACCGGGTCCCCCGGGCACTGAAGCTTTCTTT
-,TRBV18,once,TRBJ2-7,CASSPPGRSSYEQYF,TGTGCCAGCTCACCACCGGGGAGGTCCTCGTACGAGCAGTACTTC
-,TRBV4-2,once,TRBJ2-2,CASSPATLNTGELFF,TGTGCCAGCAGCCCCGCCACTTTAAACACCGGGGAGCTGTTTTTT
-,TRBV29-1,-,TRBJ1-1,CVLFVNTEAFF,TGCGTTCTTTTTGTGAACACTGAAGCTTTCTTT
-,TRBV18,once,TRBJ1-2,CASSPGRGPSYGYTF,TGTGCCAGCTCACCCGGCAGAGGTCCCTCATATGGCTACACCTTC
-,TRBV2,-,TRBJ1-5,CASSVQGSNQPQHF,TGTGCCAGCAGTGTACAGGGCAGCAATCAGCCCCAGCATTTT
TRBD1,TRBV4-2,-,TRBJ1-5,CASSQFQGGGQPQHF,TGTGCCAGCAGCCAGTTCCAGGGGGGTGGGCAGCCCCAGCATTTT
TRBD2,TRBV18,-,TRBJ2-7,CASSPPLAASYEQYF,TGTGCCAGCTCACCACCCCTAGCGGCTTCCTACGAGCAGTACTTC
TRBD1,TRBV28,-,TRBJ1-5,CASSALDRGNQPQHF,TGTGCCAGCAGTGCCCTGGACAGGGGCAATCAGCCCCAGCATTTT
-,TRBV7-8,-,TRBJ2-5,CASRSTAGIQETQYF,TGTGCCAGCAGGTCGACAGCGGGCATACAAGAGACCCAGTACTTC
-,TRBV9,-,TRBJ2-3,CASSVGDSSPTDTQYF,TGTGCCAGCAGCGTAGGCGACTCGTCACCCACAGATACGCAGTATTTT
-,TRBV7-9,-,TRBJ1-2,CASSLLGPNYGYTF,TGTGCCAGCAGCTTACTTGGGCCAAACTATGGCTACACCTTC
TRBD1,TRBV5-1,-,TRBJ1-2,CATGDPGQGGYTF,TGCGCCACGGGGGACCCGGGACAGGGGGGCTACACCTTC
TRBD1,TRBV7-9,few,TRBJ1-1,CASSFWDRNTEAFF,TGTGCCAGCAGCTTCTGGGACAGGAACACTGAAGCTTTCTTT
TRBD1,TRBV18,-,TRBJ2-5,CASSPFVDRVRRETQYF,TGTGCCAGCTCACCCTTCGTGGACAGGGTTAGGAGAGAGACCCAGTACTTC
TRBD1,TRBV7-2,-,TRBJ2-3,CASKGGGVGGTDTQYF,TGTGCCAGCAAAGGGGGCGGCGTCGGGGGCACAGATACGCAGTATTTT
TRBD1,TRBV9,-,TRBJ2-3,CASSARQGGSTDTQYF,TGTGCCAGCAGCGCGCGACAGGGGGGGAGCACAGATACGCAGTATTTT
-,TRBV7-3,-,TRBJ2-7,CASSPGSLEQYF,TGTGCCAGCAGCCCGGGTTCTTTAGAGCAGTACTTC
-,TRBV7-3,-,TRBJ1-1,CASSGQNGEGSEAFF,TGTGCCAGCAGCGGCCAAAACGGGGAGGGCTCTGAAGCTTTCTTT
-,TRBV19,-,TRBJ1-6,CASKLERGNSPLHF,TGTGCCAGTAAATTGGAGAGAGGTAATTCACCCCTCCACTTT
-,TRBV6-4,large,TRBJ1-1,CASSESGNTEAFF,TGTGCCAGCAGTGAATCAGGAAACACTGAAGCTTTCTTT
TRBD1,TRBV9,-,TRBJ2-1,CASSARQGENEQFF,TGTGCCAGCAGCGCCCGACAGGGTGAAAATGAGCAGTTCTTC
-,TRBV29-1,-,TRBJ2-3,CSVAPGTTDTQYF,TGCAGCGTTGCTCCGGGAACCACAGATACGCAGTATTTT
-,TRBV28,-,TRBJ1-2,CASSFDRGYGYTF,TGTGCCAGCAGTTTTGACCGGGGGTATGGCTACACCTTC
TRBD2,TRBV7-2,-,TRBJ2-1,CASSSRWTSAYNEQFF,TGTGCCAGCAGCTCCCGGTGGACTAGCGCCTACAATGAGCAGTTCTTC
TRBD1,TRBV9,-,TRBJ1-6,CASSAIDRVSPLHF,TGTGCCAGCAGCGCCATTGACAGGGTTTCACCCCTCCACTTT
TRBD2,TRBV6-1,-,TRBJ2-2,CASSARTSLYTGELFF,TGTGCCAGCAGTGCTCGGACTAGCTTGTACACCGGGGAGCTGTTTTTT
TRBD1,TRBV5-1,-,TRBJ2-3,CASSPASTGASPRYF,TGCGCCAGCAGCCCCGCGAGTACAGGGGCGTCGCCTCGGTATTTT
-,TRBV7-2,-,TRBJ1-2,CASSLAGQGGNYGYTF,TGTGCCAGCAGCTTAGCGGGTCAGGGAGGTAACTATGGCTACACCTTC
TRBD2,TRBV27,-,TRBJ2-7,CASSFTSGFYEQYF,TGTGCCAGCAGTTTTACTAGCGGGTTCTACGAGCAGTACTTC
-,TRBV6-6,-,TRBJ1-2,CASIKGGDGYGYTF,TGTGCCAGCATCAAGGGGGGGGACGGGTATGGCTACACCTTC
TRBD1,TRBV27,-,TRBJ2-7,CASSRQGPYEQYF,TGTGCCAGCAGTCGACAGGGGCCCTACGAGCAGTACTTC
-,TRBV19,-,TRBJ1-5,CASSSQVLQPQHF,TGTGCCAGTAGTTCTCAGGTCCTCCAGCCCCAGCATTTT
TRBD1,TRBV19,-,TRBJ1-1,CASSEDGRGLSLNTEAFF,TGTGCCAGTAGTGAAGACGGCAGGGGGCTTTCTCTGAACACTGAAGCTTTCTTT
-,TRBV7-9,-,TRBJ2-3,CASSLGPSTDTQYF,TGTGCCAGCAGCTTAGGGCCTAGCACAGATACGCAGTATTTT
TRBD1,TRBV15,once,TRBJ2-7,CATSRGGTGTVEQYF,TGTGCCACCAGCAGGGGGGGGACAGGGACAGTCGAGCAGTACTTC
TRBD1,TRBV5-1,-,TRBJ1-6,CASSSRDRGYNSPLHF,TGCGCCAGCAGCTCCCGGGACAGGGGTTACAATTCACCCCTCCACTTT
TRBD2,TRBV5-6,-,TRBJ2-5,CASSRPSSGGETQYF,TGTGCCAGCAGCCGCCCCTCTAGCGGCGGAGAGACCCAGTACTTC
-,TRBV6-1,-,TRBJ1-3,CASSENGISGNTIYF,TGTGCCAGCAGTGAAAACGGGATCTCTGGAAACACCATATATTTT
-,TRBV7-9,-,TRBJ1-4,CASSSAGAREKLFF,TGTGCCAGCAGCTCCGCAGGGGCGCGGGAAAAACTGTTTTTT
TRBD1,TRBV7-8,-,TRBJ1-2,CASSTRDRVGYGYTF,TGTGCCAGCAGCACCCGGGACAGGGTTGGTTATGGCTACACCTTC
-,TRBV9,-,TRBJ1-1,CASSVTMNTEAFF,TGTGCCAGCAGCGTAACTATGAACACTGAAGCTTTCTTT
-,TRBV18,-,TRBJ2-1,CASAGNLEEEQFF,TGTGCCAGCGCAGGGAACCTTGAGGAGGAGCAGTTCTTC
TRBD2,TRBV6-5,-,TRBJ2-3,CASSPSGGADTQYF,TGTGCCAGCAGTCCTAGCGGTGGGGCAGATACGCAGTATTTT
-,TRBV7-2,-,TRBJ2-1,CASSFGDPSYNEQFF,TGTGCCAGCAGCTTTGGAGACCCCTCCTACAATGAGCAGTTCTTC
TRBD1,TRBV19,-,TRBJ1-1,CASSIQGAPGTEAFF,TGTGCCAGTAGTATCCAGGGGGCACCGGGGACTGAAGCTTTCTTT
TRBD1,TRBV5-8,-,TRBJ1-5,CASSRQGYSNQPQHF,TGTGCCAGCAGCCGACAGGGTTATAGCAATCAGCCCCAGCATTTT
-,TRBV2,-,TRBJ2-5,CASLREETQYF,TGTGCCAGCCTCAGGGAAGAGACCCAGTACTTC